Presented here are 4 T cell receptor beta chains from one specimen sequenced in a study of PD-L1 blockade in urothelial cancer. Only in-frame clones appear in the TCRdb table, and some are missing; sequencing was by immunoSEQ multiplex PCR. The table has tens of thousands of clones, about 90% seen once. Time point noted: peripheral blood 6 weeks after treatment start. This specimen was PBMCs, taken around atezolizumab (anti-PD-L1) treatment. The receptors here all came from a woman aged 55-75 years with urothelial cancer.

The gene calls are TRBV18 and TRBJ2-1; the match to TRBD2 covers 8 bases. The junction had 5 bases not matched to a gene; V was cut back by 0 bases and J by 4 bases. CDR3 length equals 16 residues. Looked up from germline, CDR1 is KGHSH and CDR2 is LQKENI. CDR3 bases: TGTGCCAGCTCACCACCTAGCGGGAAATCTTACAATGAGCAGTTCTTC. This gives the protein CASSPPSGKSYNEQFF. Full variable domain (outside the CDR3, taken from reference TRBV18 and TRBJ2-1): NAGVMQNPRHLVRRRGQEARLRCSPMKGHSHVYWYRQLPEEGLKFMVYLQKENIIDESGMPKERFSAEFPKEGPSILRIQQVVRGDSAAYFCASSPPSGKSYNEQFFGPGTRLTVL.

The V gene is TRBV5-1, the J gene TRBJ2-7; 10 nucleotides line up with TRBD1. Trimming took 2 bases from V and 6 from J; bases not matched to a gene: 2. The CDR3 contains 13 residues. The germline gives CDR1 SGHRS, CDR2 YFSETQ. The CDR3: CASSFGTGVEQYF. CDR3 bases: TGCGCCAGCAGCTTTGGGACAGGGGTCGAGCAGTACTTC.

DNA for the CDR3: TGTGCCAGCAGCTTGGTTGGGCAGCACCCGAACACTGAAGCTTTCTTT. This gives the protein CASSLVGQHPNTEAFF. J is TRBJ1-1 and V is TRBV5-6; D remains unclear. Germline CDR1 is SGHDT and CDR2 is YYEEEE. Deletions cut 0 bases from V and 1 base from J, with 13 bases between. The CDR3 is 16 residues long.

The chain couples TRBV5-4 to TRBJ2-7; TRBD2 might be the D (6 bases). The CDR3 is 15 residues long. Germline-derived CDR1 and CDR2 are SGHNT and YYREEE (reference sequence). V lost 4 bases and J lost 0, with 14 bases in between. The CDR3 sequence is CASSPGLPSSYEQYF. The CDR3 nucleotides read TGTGCCAGCAGCCCGGGACTCCCGAGCTCCTACGAGCAGTACTTC.